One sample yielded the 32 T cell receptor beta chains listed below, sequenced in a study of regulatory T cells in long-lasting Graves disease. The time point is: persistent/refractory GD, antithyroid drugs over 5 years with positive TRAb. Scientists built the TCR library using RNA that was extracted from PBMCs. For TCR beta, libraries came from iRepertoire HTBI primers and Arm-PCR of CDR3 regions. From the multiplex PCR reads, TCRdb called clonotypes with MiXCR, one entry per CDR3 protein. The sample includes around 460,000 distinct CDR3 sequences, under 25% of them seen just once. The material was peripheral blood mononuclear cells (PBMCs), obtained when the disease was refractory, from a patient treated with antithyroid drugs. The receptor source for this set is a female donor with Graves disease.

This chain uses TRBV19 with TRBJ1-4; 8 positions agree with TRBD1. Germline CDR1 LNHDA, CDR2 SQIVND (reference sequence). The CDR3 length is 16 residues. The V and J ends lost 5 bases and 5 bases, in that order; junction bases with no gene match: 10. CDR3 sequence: CASSPTGDAENEKLFF. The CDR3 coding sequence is TGTGCCAGTAGTCCGACAGGGGACGCTGAAAATGAAAAACTGTTTTTT.

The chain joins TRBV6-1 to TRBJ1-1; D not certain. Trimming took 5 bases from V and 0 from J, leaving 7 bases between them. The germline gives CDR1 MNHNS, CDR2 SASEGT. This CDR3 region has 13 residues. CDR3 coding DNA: TGTGCCAGCAGTATGCTAGTGAACACTGAAGCTTTCTTT. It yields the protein CASSMLVNTEAFF.

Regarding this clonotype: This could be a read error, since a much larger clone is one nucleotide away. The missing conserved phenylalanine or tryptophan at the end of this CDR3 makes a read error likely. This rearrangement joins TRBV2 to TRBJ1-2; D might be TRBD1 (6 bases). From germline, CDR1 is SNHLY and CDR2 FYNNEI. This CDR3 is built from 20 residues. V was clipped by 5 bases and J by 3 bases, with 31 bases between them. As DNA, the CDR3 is TGTGCCAGCAGTCGACTTTTACTTTATTCGGTCCTCCAGGGGCACTATGGCTACACCTCC. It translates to CASSRLLLYSVLQGHYGYTS.

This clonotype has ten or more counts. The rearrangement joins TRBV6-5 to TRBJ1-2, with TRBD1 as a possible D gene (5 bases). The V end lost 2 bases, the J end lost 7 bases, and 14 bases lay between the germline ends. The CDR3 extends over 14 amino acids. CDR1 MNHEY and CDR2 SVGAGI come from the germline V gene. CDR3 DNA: TGTGCCAGCAGTTACGGGACCCACCACAGTGGCTACACCTTC. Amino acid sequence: CASSYGTHHSGYTF.

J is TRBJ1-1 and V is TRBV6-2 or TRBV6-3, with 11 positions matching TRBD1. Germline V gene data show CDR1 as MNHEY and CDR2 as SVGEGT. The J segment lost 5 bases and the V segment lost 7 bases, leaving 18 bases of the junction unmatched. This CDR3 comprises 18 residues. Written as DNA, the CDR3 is TGTGCCAGCACCAAGACCGGACAGGGGGCAATTGGAGGGACTGAAGCTTTCTTT. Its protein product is CASTKTGQGAIGGTEAFF.

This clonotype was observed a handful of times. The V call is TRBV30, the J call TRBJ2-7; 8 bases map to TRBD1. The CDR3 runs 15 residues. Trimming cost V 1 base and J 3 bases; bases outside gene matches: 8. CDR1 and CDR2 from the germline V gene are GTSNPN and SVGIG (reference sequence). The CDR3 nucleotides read TGTGCCTGGAGTGAAGACAGGGGTAGCAACTACGAGCAGTACTTC. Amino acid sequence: CAWSEDRGSNYEQYF.

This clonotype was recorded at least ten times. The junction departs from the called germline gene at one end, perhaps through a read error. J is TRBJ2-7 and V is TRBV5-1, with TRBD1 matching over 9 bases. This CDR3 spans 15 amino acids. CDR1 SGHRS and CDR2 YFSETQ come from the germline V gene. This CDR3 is CASSLGQGSSYEQYF. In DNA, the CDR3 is TGTGCCAGCAGCCTTGGACAGGGGAGCTCCTACGAGCAGTACTTC.

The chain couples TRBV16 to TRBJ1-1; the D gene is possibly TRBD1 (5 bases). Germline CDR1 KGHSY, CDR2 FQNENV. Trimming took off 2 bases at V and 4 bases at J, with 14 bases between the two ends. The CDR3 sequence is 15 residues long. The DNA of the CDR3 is TGTGCCAGCAGCCAAATCGAGGGGCGGGGCACTGAAGCTTTCTTT. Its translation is CASSQIEGRGTEAFF.

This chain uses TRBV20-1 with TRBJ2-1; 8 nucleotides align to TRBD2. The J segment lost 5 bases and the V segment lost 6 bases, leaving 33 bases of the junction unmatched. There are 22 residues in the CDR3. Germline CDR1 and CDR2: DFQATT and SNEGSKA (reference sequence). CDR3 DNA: TGCAGTGCGTCGAGAGGCGCCCAATCGGGACTAGAGCCCCCAACCCAACACAATGAGCAGTTCTTC. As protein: CSASRGAQSGLEPPTQHNEQFF.

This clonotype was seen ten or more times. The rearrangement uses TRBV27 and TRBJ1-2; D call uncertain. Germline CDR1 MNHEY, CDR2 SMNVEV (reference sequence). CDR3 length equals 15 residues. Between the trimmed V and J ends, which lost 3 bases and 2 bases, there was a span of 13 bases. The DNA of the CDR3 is TGTGCCAGCAGTTTCGGGAGTGGACCCAACTATGGCTACACCTTC. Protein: CASSFGSGPNYGYTF.

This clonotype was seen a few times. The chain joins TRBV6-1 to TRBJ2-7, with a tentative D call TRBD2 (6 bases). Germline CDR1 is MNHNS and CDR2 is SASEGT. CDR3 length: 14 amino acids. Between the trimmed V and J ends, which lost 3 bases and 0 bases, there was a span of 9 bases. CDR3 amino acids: CASSEGLNSYEQYF. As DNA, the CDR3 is TGTGCCAGCAGTGAGGGACTCAACTCCTACGAGCAGTACTTC.

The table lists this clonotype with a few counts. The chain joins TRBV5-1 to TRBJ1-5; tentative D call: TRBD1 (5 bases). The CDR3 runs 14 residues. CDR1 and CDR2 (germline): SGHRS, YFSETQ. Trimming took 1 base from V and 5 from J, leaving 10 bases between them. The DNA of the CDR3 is TGCGCCAGCAGCTTGACAACGGGGGATCAGCCCCAGCATTTT. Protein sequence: CASSLTTGDQPQHF.

The CDR3 is CSVRRAGGDGYTF. In nucleotides, the CDR3 is TGCAGTGTTCGGCGCGCAGGGGGTGATGGCTACACCTTC. V gene TRBV20-1 combines with J gene TRBJ1-2; 7 nucleotides line up with TRBD1. The CDR3 covers 13 residues. The V segment lost 7 bases and the J segment 6 bases; nucleotides outside the gene matches: 11. Germline lookup yields CDR1 DFQATT and CDR2 SNEGSKA (reference sequence).

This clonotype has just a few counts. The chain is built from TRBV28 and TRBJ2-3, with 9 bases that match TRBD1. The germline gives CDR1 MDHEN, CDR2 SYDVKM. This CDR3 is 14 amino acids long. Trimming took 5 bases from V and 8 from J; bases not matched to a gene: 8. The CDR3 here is CASSPWDREGTQYF. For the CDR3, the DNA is TGTGCCAGCAGTCCATGGGACAGGGAGGGTACGCAGTATTTT.

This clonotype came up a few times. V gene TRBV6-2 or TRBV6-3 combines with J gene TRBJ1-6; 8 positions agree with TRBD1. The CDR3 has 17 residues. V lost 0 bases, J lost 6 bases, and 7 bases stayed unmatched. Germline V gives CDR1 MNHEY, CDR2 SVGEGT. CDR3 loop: CASSYSLVDRANSPLHF. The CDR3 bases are TGTGCCAGCAGTTACTCGTTAGTGGACAGGGCTAATTCACCCCTCCACTTT.

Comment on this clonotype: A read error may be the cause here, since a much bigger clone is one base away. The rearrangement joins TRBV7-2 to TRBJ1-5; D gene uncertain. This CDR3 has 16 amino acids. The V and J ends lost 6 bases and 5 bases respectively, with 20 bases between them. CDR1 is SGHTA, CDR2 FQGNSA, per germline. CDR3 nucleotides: TGTGCCAGCAGTCATACGGGCGCTTCATGGGATCAGCCCCAGCATTTT. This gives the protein CASSHTGASWDQPQHF.

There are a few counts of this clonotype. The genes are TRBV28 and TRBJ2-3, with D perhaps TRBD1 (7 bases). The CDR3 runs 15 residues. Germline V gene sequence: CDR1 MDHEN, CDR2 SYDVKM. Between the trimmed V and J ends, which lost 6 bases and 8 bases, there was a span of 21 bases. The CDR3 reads CASRSPGQSSGTQYF. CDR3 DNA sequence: TGTGCCAGCAGATCCCCGGGACAGAGTAGCGGTACGCAGTATTTT.

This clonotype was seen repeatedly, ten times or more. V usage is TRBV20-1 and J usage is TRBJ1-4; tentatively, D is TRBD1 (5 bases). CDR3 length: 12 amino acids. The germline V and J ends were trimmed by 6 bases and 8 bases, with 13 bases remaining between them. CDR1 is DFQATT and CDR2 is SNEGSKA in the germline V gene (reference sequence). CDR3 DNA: TGCAGTGCCAGTTTTGGGGGGGAAAAACTGTTTTTT. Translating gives CSASFGGEKLFF.

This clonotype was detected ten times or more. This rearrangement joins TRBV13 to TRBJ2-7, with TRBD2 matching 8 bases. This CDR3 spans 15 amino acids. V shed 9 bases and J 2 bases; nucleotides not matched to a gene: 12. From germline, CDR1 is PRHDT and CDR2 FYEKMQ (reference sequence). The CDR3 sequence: CASGRRLAKPYEQYF. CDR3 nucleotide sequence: TGTGCCAGTGGCCGTCGACTAGCGAAGCCCTACGAGCAGTACTTC.

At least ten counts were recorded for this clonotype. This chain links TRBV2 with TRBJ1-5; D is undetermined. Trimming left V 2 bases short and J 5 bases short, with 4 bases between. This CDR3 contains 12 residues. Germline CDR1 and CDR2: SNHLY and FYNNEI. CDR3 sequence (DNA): TGTGCCAGCAGTGAAATGGATCAGCCCCAGCATTTT. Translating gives CASSEMDQPQHF. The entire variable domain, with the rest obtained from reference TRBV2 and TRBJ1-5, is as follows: EPEVTQTPSHQVTQMGQEVILRCVPISNHLYFYWYRQILGQKVEFLVSFYNNEISEKSEIFDDQFSVERPDGSNFTLKIRSTKLEDSAMYFCASSEMDQPQHFGDGTRLSIL.

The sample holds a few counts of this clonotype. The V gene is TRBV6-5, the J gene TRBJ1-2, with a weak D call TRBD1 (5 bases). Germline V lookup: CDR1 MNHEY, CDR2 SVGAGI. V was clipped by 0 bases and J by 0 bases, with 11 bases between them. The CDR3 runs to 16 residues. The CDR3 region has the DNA TGTGCCAGCAGTTACTCGGTTATGGGGGCTAACTATGGCTACACCTTC. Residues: CASSYSVMGANYGYTF.

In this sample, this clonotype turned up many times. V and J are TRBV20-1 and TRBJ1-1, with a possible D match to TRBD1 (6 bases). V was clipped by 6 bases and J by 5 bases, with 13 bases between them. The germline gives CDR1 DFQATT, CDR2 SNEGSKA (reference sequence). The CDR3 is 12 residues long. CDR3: CSAEEGGTEAFF. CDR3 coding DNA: TGCAGTGCCGAAGAGGGGGGGACTGAAGCTTTCTTT.

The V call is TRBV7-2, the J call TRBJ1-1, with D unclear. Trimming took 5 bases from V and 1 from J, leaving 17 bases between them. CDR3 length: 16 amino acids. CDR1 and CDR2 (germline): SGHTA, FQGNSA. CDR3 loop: CASSARANSGNTEAFF. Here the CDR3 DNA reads TGTGCCAGCAGCGCCCGGGCCAATTCCGGGAACACTGAAGCTTTCTTT.

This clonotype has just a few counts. In DNA form, the CDR3 reads TGTGCCAGCAGCCCACAGGGGGCAACTGAAGCTTTCTTT. Encoded protein: CASSPQGATEAFF. The chain links TRBV11-1 to TRBJ1-1, with 9 bases identical to TRBD1. CDR3 length: 13 residues. CDR1 and CDR2 (germline): SGHAT, FQDESV (reference sequence). Germline trimming cut 5 bases from V and 5 bases from J; bases unmatched to any gene: 3. The full variable domain, its missing parts supplied by reference TRBV11-1 and TRBJ1-1, is EAEVAQSPRYKITEKSQAVAFWCDPISGHATLYWYRQILGQGPELLVQFQDESVVDDSQLPKDRFSAERLKGVDSTLKIQPAELGDSAMYLCASSPQGATEAFFGQGTRLTVV.

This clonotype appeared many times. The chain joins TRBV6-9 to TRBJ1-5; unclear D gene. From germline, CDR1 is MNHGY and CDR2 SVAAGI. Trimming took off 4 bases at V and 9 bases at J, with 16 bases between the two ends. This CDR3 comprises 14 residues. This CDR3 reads CASSSWTENGPQHF. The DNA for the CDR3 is TGTGCCAGCAGTTCCTGGACGGAAAATGGGCCCCAGCATTTT.

This CDR3 is CASSYTSSGRFNEKLFF. In DNA form, the CDR3 reads TGTGCCAGCAGTTACACGTCTTCGGGACGGTTTAATGAAAAACTGTTTTTT. The rearrangement joins TRBV6-2 or TRBV6-3 to TRBJ1-4; D is perhaps TRBD1 (5 bases). Looked up from germline, CDR1 is MNHEY and CDR2 is SVGEGT. This CDR3 is 17 amino acids long. V lost 2 bases and J lost 4, with 17 bases in between.

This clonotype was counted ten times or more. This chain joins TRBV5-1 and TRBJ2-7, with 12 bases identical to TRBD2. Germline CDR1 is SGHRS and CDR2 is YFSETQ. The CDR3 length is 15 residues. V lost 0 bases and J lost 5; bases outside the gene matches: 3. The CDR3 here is CASSLGTSGRNEQYF. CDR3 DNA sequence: TGCGCCAGCAGCTTGGGCACTAGCGGGAGGAACGAGCAGTACTTC.

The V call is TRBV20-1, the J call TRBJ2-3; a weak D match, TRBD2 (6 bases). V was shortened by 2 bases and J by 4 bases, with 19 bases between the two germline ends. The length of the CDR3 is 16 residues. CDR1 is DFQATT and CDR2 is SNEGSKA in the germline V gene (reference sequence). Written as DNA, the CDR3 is TGCAGTGCTAGACCGGTGGGGCTAGCGAGCGCAGATACGCAGTATTTT. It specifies CSARPVGLASADTQYF.

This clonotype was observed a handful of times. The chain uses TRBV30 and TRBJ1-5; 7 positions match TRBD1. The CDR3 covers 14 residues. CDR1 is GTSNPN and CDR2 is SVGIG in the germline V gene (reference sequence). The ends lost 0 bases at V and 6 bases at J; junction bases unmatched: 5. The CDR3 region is CAWSVTGEGQPQHF. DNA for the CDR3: TGTGCCTGGAGTGTCACAGGGGAGGGTCAGCCCCAGCATTTT. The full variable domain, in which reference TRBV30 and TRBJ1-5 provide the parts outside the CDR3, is SQTIHQWPATLVQPVGSPLSLECTVEGTSNPNLYWYRQAAGRGLQLLFYSVGIGQISSEVPQNLSASRPQDRQFILSSKKLLLSDSGFYLCAWSVTGEGQPQHFGDGTRLSIL.

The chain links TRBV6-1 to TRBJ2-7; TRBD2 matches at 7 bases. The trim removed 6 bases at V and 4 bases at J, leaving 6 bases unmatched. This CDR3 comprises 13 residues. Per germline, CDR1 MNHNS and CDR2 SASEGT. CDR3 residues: CASSGLGVYEQYF. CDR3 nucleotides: TGTGCCAGCAGCGGACTAGGGGTATACGAGCAGTACTTC.

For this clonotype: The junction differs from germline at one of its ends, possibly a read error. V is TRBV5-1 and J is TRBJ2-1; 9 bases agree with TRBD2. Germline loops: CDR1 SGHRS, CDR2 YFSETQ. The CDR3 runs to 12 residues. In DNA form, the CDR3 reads TGCGCCAGCAGCGACACCGGGACTAGCCCCCTATTC. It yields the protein CASSDTGTSPLF.

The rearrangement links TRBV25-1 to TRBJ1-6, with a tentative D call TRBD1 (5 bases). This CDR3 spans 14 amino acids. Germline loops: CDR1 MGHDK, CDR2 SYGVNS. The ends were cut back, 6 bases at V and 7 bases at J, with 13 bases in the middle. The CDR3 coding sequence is TGTGCCAGCAGCGAGGTCAGGGCAAATTCACCCCTCCACTTT. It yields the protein CASSEVRANSPLHF.